Included here is one TCR beta chain sequence, with context. CDR1 is LNHDA and CDR2 is SQIVND in the germline V gene (reference sequence). V trimming: 4 bases; J trimming: 3 bases; junction bases outside the gene matches: 8. The CDR3 consists of 16 residues. The record originates from a study of blood T cell repertoires in COVID-19. Study information: PBMCs, B-cell-depleted T cells, or T cells were the source of the cDNA or gDNA that made up the material.

Authors' methods: Counts of nucleated cells, estimated from reference gene primer amplification, were obtained. Repertoires were generated with immunoSEQ multiplex PCR, while TCRdb's copy carries only in-frame clones and drops some. That table is the source of V, J and clone size, and D and trimming were worked out from the DNA. The repertoire holds a few hundred thousand clones, approximately 80% seen once, with around 8.9% in the top ten. The clonotype originates from an elderly man with acute or convalescent COVID-19. The sample taken for sequencing was peripheral blood. The chain combines TRBV19 with TRBJ2-7, with TRBD1 matching 11 bases. The CDR3 nucleotides are TGTGCCAGTAGTACTCTCAGGGGACAGGGGGGCTACGAGCAGTACTTC. As protein: CASSTLRGQGGYEQYF.